These 15 T cell receptor beta chains share one sample of origin, sequenced in a study of blood T cell repertoires in COVID-19. Profiling relied on immunoSEQ multiplex PCR, and the TCRdb table lists in-frame clones only, not all of them. The table includes 200,000 to 300,000 clones, roughly 86% detected once. The sample taken for sequencing was PBMCs or T cells enriched from blood (not recorded which). The receptor set was obtained from a woman under 30 who had recovered from COVID-19.

Only a few counts were recorded for this clone. The chain uses TRBV9 and TRBJ2-2, with TRBD1 matching 8 bases. Per germline, CDR1 SGDLS and CDR2 YYNGEE. V dropped 0 bases and J dropped 1; count of bases not matched to a gene: 2. This CDR3 is built from 16 residues. CDR3 nucleotides: TGTGCCAGCAGCGTAGATGGGACAGGGAACACCGGGGAGCTGTTTTTT. This codes for CASSVDGTGNTGELFF.

The chain carries TRBV6-2 or TRBV6-3 and TRBJ2-3; the match to TRBD1 covers 9 bases. CDR1 is MNHEY, CDR2 SVGEGT, per germline. This CDR3 comprises 16 residues. V shed 2 bases, J shed 1 base, and the junction held 4 bases outside the gene matches. This CDR3 is CASSYGDRGGTDTQYF. In DNA form, the CDR3 reads TGTGCCAGCAGTTACGGAGACAGGGGGGGCACAGATACGCAGTATTTT.

The chain employs TRBV27 and TRBJ2-5, with D possibly being TRBD1 (5 bases). The CDR3 sequence is 13 residues long. V dropped 1 base and J dropped 5 bases, with 8 bases sitting between them. Germline CDR1 is MNHEY and CDR2 is SMNVEV (reference sequence). Written as DNA, the CDR3 is TGTGCCAGCAGTTTATTTCAGGGTGAGACCCAGTACTTC. Its protein is CASSLFQGETQYF.

The rearrangement joins TRBV10-2 to TRBJ2-5; D possibly corresponds to TRBD2 (6 bases). Trimming stripped 4 bases from V and 4 bases from J, with 13 bases between. The CDR3 is 14 amino acids. Germline V gives CDR1 WSHSY, CDR2 SAAADI. The CDR3 region has the DNA TGCGCCAGCAGTGGGAGGGGTCGAGGAGAGACCCAGTACTTC. The encoded protein is CASSGRGRGETQYF.

The chain joins TRBV7-2 to TRBJ1-6, with TRBD1 matching 10 bases. CDR3 length equals 15 residues. Germline trimming cut 5 bases from V and 11 bases from J; bases unmatched to any gene: 9. In germline, CDR1 is SGHTA, CDR2 FQGNSA. CDR3 in amino acids: CASSTRQGAITPLHF. CDR3 DNA: TGTGCCAGCAGCACGCGACAGGGGGCTATAACACCCCTCCACTTT. Looking up the rest from reference TRBV7-2 and TRBJ1-6 gives the full variable domain: GAGVSQSPSNKVTEKGKDVELRCDPISGHTALYWYRQSLGQGLEFLIYFQGNSAPDKSGLPSDRFSAERTGGSVSTLTIQRTQQEDSAVYLCASSTRQGAITPLHFGNGTRLTVT.

The rearrangement joins TRBV7-6 to TRBJ1-1, with D maybe TRBD1 (6 bases). Germline assignment: CDR1 SGHVS and CDR2 FNYEAQ. V was cut by 2 bases and J by 0 bases, with 16 bases left in between. There are 17 residues in the CDR3. CDR3 sequence reads: CASSLILRGSLNTEAFF. CDR3 DNA sequence: TGTGCCAGCAGCTTAATATTAAGGGGGTCTCTGAACACTGAAGCTTTCTTT.

This chain connects TRBV7-3 to TRBJ1-6; D is uncertain. The CDR3 contains 15 residues. The V end lost 6 bases, the J end lost 6 bases, and 15 bases lay between the germline ends. Germline CDR1 reads SGHTA; CDR2 reads FQGTGA. The CDR3 coding sequence is TGTGCCAGCAGTATTTCGGTCATCCTTAATTCACCCCTCCACTTT. This gives the protein CASSISVILNSPLHF.

This clone has a single count. The J gene is TRBJ2-6, the V gene TRBV3-1 (or the pseudogene TRBV3-2), with D tentatively TRBD1 (5 bases). This CDR3 comprises 15 residues. Germline V gives CDR1 LGHDT, CDR2 YNNKEL (reference sequence). V was trimmed by 5 bases and J by 3 bases, leaving 11 bases between them. The DNA of the CDR3 is TGTGCCAGCAGCAGGGGCAACGGTGGGGCCAACGTCCTGACTTTC. Residues: CASSRGNGGANVLTF.

The chain combines TRBV30 with TRBJ2-2, with D perhaps TRBD2 (6 bases). This CDR3 has 17 amino acids. Germline V gives CDR1 GTSNPN, CDR2 SVGIG (reference sequence). V lost 4 bases and J 2 bases, leaving 20 bases between the germline ends. The CDR3 DNA follows: TGTGCCTGGATTAAGCCTAGCGATCCGGGAAACACCGGGGAGCTGTTTTTT. Translation: CAWIKPSDPGNTGELFF.

The V and J genes are TRBV28 and TRBJ2-1; TRBD1 agrees at 7 bases. The ends lost 5 bases at V and 3 bases at J; junction bases unmatched: 7. The germline gives CDR1 MDHEN, CDR2 SYDVKM. The CDR3 is 15 amino acids. Written as DNA, the CDR3 is TGTGCCAGCAGTAGGCCGACAGGGAACTACAATGAGCAGTTCTTC. It codes for CASSRPTGNYNEQFF.

The chain links TRBV30 to TRBJ2-7; D perhaps matches TRBD2 (5 bases). Germline V CDR1 and CDR2: GTSNPN, SVGIG (reference sequence). The V end lost 0 bases, the J end lost 2 bases, and 17 bases lay between the germline ends. This CDR3 is 16 amino acids long. The CDR3 here is CAWSVDGVASTYEQYF. The CDR3 DNA is TGTGCCTGGAGTGTAGATGGGGTAGCGTCTACCTACGAGCAGTACTTC.

The chain couples TRBV7-3 to TRBJ2-7, with TRBD1 identical over 7 bases. Germline lookup yields CDR1 SGHTA and CDR2 FQGTGA. The CDR3 spans 15 residues. The V and J ends lost 5 bases and 4 bases, in that order; junction bases with no gene match: 11. CDR3 sequence reads: CASSLKTGSDYEQYF. The CDR3 DNA is TGTGCCAGCAGCCTCAAGACAGGGTCCGATTACGAGCAGTACTTC.

The chain employs TRBV9 and TRBJ2-1; TRBD2 matches 10 bases. The CDR3 sequence is 15 residues long. CDR1 is SGDLS and CDR2 is YYNGEE in the germline V gene. The junction had 9 bases not matched to a gene; V was cut back by 4 bases and J by 8 bases. The CDR3: CASSRPGTSVHEQFF. The CDR3 coding sequence is TGTGCCAGCAGCCGACCCGGGACTAGCGTCCATGAGCAGTTCTTC.

The CDR3 region is CASSLYGNEQFF. DNA for the CDR3: TGTGCCAGCAGCTTATACGGGAATGAGCAGTTCTTC. The J gene is TRBJ2-1, the V gene TRBV13; unclear D gene. CDR1 and CDR2 (germline): PRHDT, FYEKMQ (reference sequence). Trimming cost V 2 bases and J 7 bases, with 6 bases left between them. The CDR3 runs to 12 residues.

The rearrangement joins TRBV2 to TRBJ1-3; 9 bases agree with TRBD1. The CDR3 covers 17 residues. The germline V gene encodes CDR1 SNHLY and CDR2 FYNNEI. Trimming took 6 bases from V and 0 from J; bases not matched to a gene: 9. The CDR3 loop is CASSFRTGDFSGNTIYF. CDR3 DNA sequence: TGTGCCAGCAGCTTTAGGACAGGGGACTTCTCTGGAAACACCATATATTTT.